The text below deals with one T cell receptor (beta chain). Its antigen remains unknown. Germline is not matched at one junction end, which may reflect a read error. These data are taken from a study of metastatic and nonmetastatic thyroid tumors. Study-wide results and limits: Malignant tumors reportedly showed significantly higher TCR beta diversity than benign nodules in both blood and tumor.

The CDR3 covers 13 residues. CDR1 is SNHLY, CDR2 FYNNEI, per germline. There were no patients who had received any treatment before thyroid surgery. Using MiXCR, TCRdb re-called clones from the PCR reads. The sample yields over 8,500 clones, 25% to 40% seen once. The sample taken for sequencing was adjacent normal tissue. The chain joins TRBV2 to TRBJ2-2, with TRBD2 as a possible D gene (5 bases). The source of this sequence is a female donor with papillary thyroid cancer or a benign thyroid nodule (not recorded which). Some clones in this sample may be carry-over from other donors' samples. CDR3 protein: CAGVLAMTGELFF. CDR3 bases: TGTGCCGGCGTGCTAGCAATGACCGGGGAGTTGTTTTTT.